The clone carrying this T cell receptor beta chain has at least ten counts. The antigen remains undetermined. This record belongs to a study of T cells in Graves' hyperthyroidism and ophthalmopathy. Whole-study findings and limits: Expanded thyroid clonotypes (above 0.001) were mostly also found in blood.

The study excluded patients with uncontrolled infection, other autoimmune disease, pregnancy or lactation. The study based diagnoses on clinical symptoms, serum thyroxine and TRAb, thyroid ultrasound and orbital computed tomography. RNA transcripts yielded amplified TCR beta CDR3 regions. The HTBI primer set drove a first-round RT-PCR of the TCR CDR3. TCRdb independently ran MiXCR on the multiplex PCR reads; one entry per CDR3 protein. This table has approximately 570,000 distinct CDR3 sequences, about 20% appearing once. The sequenced sample consisted of blood. The origin of this receptor is a man aged 40-49 years with Graves' ophthalmopathy.

CDR3 sequence (DNA): TGTGCCAGCAGTTCTCCGGCAGGTCCCTGGGGCACTGAAGCTTTCTTT. Its translation is CASSSPAGPWGTEAFF. This sequence joins TRBV28 and TRBJ1-1, with D unresolved. The V end was cut by 4 bases, the J end by 4 bases, with 19 bases between. The germline gives CDR1 MDHEN, CDR2 SYDVKM. The CDR3 length is 16 residues.